This entry is about one T cell receptor (beta chain). Then a second PCR, running about 6 to 11 cycles, was carried out with a sample-barcoded 5' primer and a J-beta primer mix. TCRdb re-analysed the 5' RACE reads in MiXCR, keeping a single row per CDR3 protein. The profile covers some 880,000 distinct CDR3 sequences, with around 36% appearing a single time and about an eighth taken by the ten largest. This entry comes from a study of blood T cells in healthy people across ages. The sequence came from a man between 18 and 29 years old in good health. Source material: blood.

In DNA form, the CDR3 reads TGTGCTAGTGGTTTACCAGGGTCCCGGACCCCCCTCCACTTT. Its protein is CASGLPGSRTPLHF. V gene TRBV12-5 combines with J gene TRBJ1-6, with D maybe TRBD1 (5 bases). Trimming stripped 3 bases from V and 13 bases from J, with 16 bases between. Per the germline V gene, CDR1 is LGHNT and CDR2 is FRNRAP. There are 14 residues in the CDR3.